What follows are 32 T cell receptor beta chains derived from one specimen sequenced in a study of control samples from healthy donors and cancer patients. Repertoires were generated with immunoSEQ multiplex PCR, while TCRdb's copy carries only in-frame clones and drops some. The table records around 70,000 clones, around 87% of them present only once. The sequencing sample was made of PBMCs. All receptors come from a woman aged 45-60 years with head and neck cancer.

The sample holds one count of this clone. The gene calls are TRBV10-3 and TRBJ1-1, with D uncertain. V was pared by 2 bases and J by 4 bases, with 5 bases between. Per germline, CDR1 ENHRY and CDR2 SYGVKD. The CDR3 spans 12 residues. DNA for the CDR3: TGTGCCATCAGTGAGACCAGCACTGAAGCTTTCTTT. Its translation is CAISETSTEAFF.

The V and J genes are TRBV9 and TRBJ1-2; TRBD1 is a possible D gene (5 bases). Trimming took off 4 bases at V and 4 bases at J, with 17 bases between the two ends. Germline loops: CDR1 SGDLS, CDR2 YYNGEE. The CDR3 runs 15 residues. The CDR3 DNA sequence: TGTGCCAGCAGCCTCCAGGAGGGAGGGGCCTATGGCTACACCTTC. Translated: CASSLQEGGAYGYTF.

The chain employs TRBV4-1 and TRBJ2-7, with 7 bases that match TRBD1. The germline gives CDR1 MGHRA, CDR2 YSYEKL. The V gene end was trimmed by 4 bases and the J gene end by 3 bases; junction bases not matched to a gene: 6. This CDR3 contains 14 residues. The CDR3 protein is CASSPSGTDYEQYF. The CDR3, as DNA: TGCGCCAGCAGCCCCTCCGGGACAGACTACGAGCAGTACTTC.

V and J are TRBV29-1 and TRBJ1-2; 7 nucleotides match TRBD1. Germline V gene sequence: CDR1 SQVTM, CDR2 ANQGSEA. The CDR3 has 18 amino acids. Trimming took 5 bases from V and 3 from J; bases not matched to a gene: 21. The CDR3 DNA is TGCAGCGTTATCACTCCCCCATACAGGGGTGGAGTTGACTATGGCTACACCTTC. This sequence encodes CSVITPPYRGGVDYGYTF. Full variable domain (outside the CDR3, taken from reference TRBV29-1 and TRBJ1-2): SAVISQKPSRDICQRGTSLTIQCQVDSQVTMMFWYRQQPGQSLTLIATANQGSEATYESGFVIDKFPISRPNLTFSTLTVSNMSPEDSSIYLCSVITPPYRGGVDYGYTFGSGTRLTVV.

V gene TRBV11-3 combines with J gene TRBJ2-2; 7 bases are a match to TRBD1. The length of the CDR3 is 16 residues. V lost 5 bases and J lost 6; bases outside the gene matches: 12. Germline CDR1 and CDR2: SGHNT and YENEEA. The chain's CDR3 is CASSRETGASSGELFF. In nucleotides, the CDR3 is TGTGCCAGCAGCCGAGAAACAGGGGCGTCCTCCGGGGAGCTGTTTTTT.

This chain joins TRBV5-6 and TRBJ2-1; D is possibly TRBD2 (6 bases). Germline V lookup: CDR1 SGHDT, CDR2 YYEEEE. This CDR3 region has 13 residues. Trimming left V 3 bases short and J 5 bases short, with 9 bases between. CDR3: CASSSGLDNEQFF. In DNA form, the CDR3 reads TGTGCCAGCAGCTCGGGACTTGACAATGAGCAGTTCTTC.

The J gene is TRBJ2-7, the V gene TRBV5-1, with D perhaps matching TRBD2 (5 bases). V gave up 3 bases and J gave up 4 bases, with 17 bases separating them. From germline, CDR1 is SGHRS and CDR2 YFSETQ. The CDR3 loop spans 15 amino acids. The CDR3 DNA reads as TGCGCCAGCAGCTCCGGGGAATTGATCATATACGAGCAGTACTTC. Translating gives CASSSGELIIYEQYF.

The CDR3 nucleotides are TGTGCCTGGAGCTCAGGGGGAGGGGAGACCCAGTACTTC. Amino acids: CAWSSGGGETQYF. The chain uses TRBV30 and TRBJ2-5; either TRBD1 or TRBD2 may supply D (7 bases each). This CDR3 contains 13 residues. In germline, CDR1 is GTSNPN, CDR2 SVGIG (reference sequence). With 3 bases removed from V and 5 bases from J, the gap between germline ends came to 13 bases.

This clone was seen only once. The chain employs TRBV4-2 and TRBJ2-7; D may be TRBD1 (6 bases). CDR3 length: 14 residues. Between the trimmed V and J ends, which lost 0 bases and 5 bases, there was a span of 11 bases. Germline values: CDR1 LGHNA, CDR2 YNFKEQ. The CDR3 region has the DNA TGTGCCAGCAGCCAAGATACAGGGCCCCACGAGCAGTACTTC. Translation: CASSQDTGPHEQYF.

This clone has only a few counts. The genes are TRBV1 and TRBJ1-2; TRBD1 is taken as the D call from the table, unchecked against the DNA. TRBV1 is a pseudogene. This CDR3 region has 17 residues. The CDR3, as DNA: TGCACCAGCAGCCAAGTCGAAGGGACAGGGCAGGGGTATGGCTACACCTTC. Amino acid sequence: CTSSQVEGTGQGYGYTF.

The V call is TRBV19, the J call TRBJ1-1; 7 nucleotides line up with TRBD1. CDR1 and CDR2 from the germline V gene are LNHDA and SQIVND (reference sequence). J gave up 2 bases and V 5 bases, and 5 bases lay outside the gene matches. This CDR3 spans 14 amino acids. CDR3 coding DNA: TGTGCCAGTAGTCCCCGGGACAGTAACACTGAAGCTTTCTTT. Translated, it gives CASSPRDSNTEAFF.

The V call is TRBV20-1, the J call TRBJ2-3; D ambiguous. Trimming shortened V by 3 bases and J by 6 bases, and 19 bases separated the two germline ends. The CDR3 consists of 15 residues. Germline CDR1 is DFQATT and CDR2 is SNEGSKA (reference sequence). CDR3 in DNA: TGCAGTGCTAGTTACCGAACACCCCTTGCGGATACGCAGTATTTT. Protein sequence: CSASYRTPLADTQYF.

The genes are TRBV6-5 and TRBJ2-5; TRBD2 matches at 10 bases. CDR3 size: 16 residues. J gave up 2 bases and V 4 bases, and 7 bases lay outside the gene matches. Germline values: CDR1 MNHEY, CDR2 SVGAGI. CDR3 sequence reads: CASSSRSGGLQETQYF. CDR3 nucleotides: TGTGCCAGCAGTTCGCGTAGCGGGGGGCTTCAAGAGACCCAGTACTTC.

This clone was seen once. The chain couples TRBV27 to TRBJ2-2; 7 nucleotides line up with TRBD2. The germline V gene encodes CDR1 MNHEY and CDR2 SMNVEV (reference sequence). The CDR3 sequence is 14 residues long. Trimming removed 6 bases from V and 4 bases from J; junction bases left unmatched: 5. CDR3 protein: CASSNGGTTGELFF. DNA for the CDR3: TGTGCCAGCAGCAACGGGGGGACCACCGGGGAGCTGTTTTTT.

This clone was seen only once. V usage is TRBV18 and J usage is TRBJ1-1; no reliable D call. Germline CDR1 is KGHSH and CDR2 is LQKENI. This CDR3 region has 14 residues. Trimming took off 2 bases at V and 3 bases at J, with 10 bases between the two ends. CDR3 amino acids: CASSPLNGHTEAFF. CDR3 coding DNA: TGTGCCAGCTCACCATTGAACGGCCACACTGAAGCTTTCTTT.

The chain is built from TRBV6-1 and TRBJ1-2; TRBD1 is a possible D gene (5 bases). Trimming removed 3 bases at V and 3 bases at J, with 20 bases between. From germline, CDR1 is MNHNS and CDR2 SASEGT. The CDR3 runs to 17 residues. CDR3 in amino acids: CASSDGGLQGLYYGYTF. For the CDR3, the DNA is TGTGCCAGCAGTGATGGGGGGTTGCAGGGCCTATACTATGGCTACACCTTC.

The chain employs TRBV5-1 and TRBJ1-4; 9 bases align to TRBD1. V dropped 4 bases and J dropped 4; count of bases not matched to a gene: 5. Germline CDR1 and CDR2: SGHRS and YFSETQ. This CDR3 spans 15 amino acids. The CDR3 sequence: CASSPQGAYNEKLFF. CDR3 nucleotide sequence: TGCGCCAGCAGCCCACAGGGGGCTTATAATGAAAAACTGTTTTTT.

This clone occurred a few times. The V and J genes are TRBV18 and TRBJ2-7, with 8 bases matching TRBD1. CDR3 length equals 15 residues. Germline CDR1 reads KGHSH; CDR2 reads LQKENI. J lost 13 bases, V lost 6 bases, and 20 bases had no gene match. This chain's CDR3 is CASSQGASLSGQSYF. CDR3 coding DNA: TGTGCCAGCTCTCAGGGGGCCTCCCTATCTGGCCAAAGTTACTTC.

J is TRBJ2-1 and V is TRBV9; 7 nucleotides line up with TRBD1. The V and J ends lost 0 bases and 7 bases, in that order; junction bases with no gene match: 10. The length of the CDR3 is 16 residues. From germline, CDR1 is SGDLS and CDR2 YYNGEE. This CDR3 reads CASSVAGQGVSNEQFF. CDR3 DNA sequence: TGTGCCAGCAGCGTAGCTGGGCAGGGGGTTAGTAATGAGCAGTTCTTC.

The chain carries TRBV29-1 and TRBJ2-5; D uncertain. Between the trimmed V and J ends, which lost 4 bases and 5 bases, there was a span of 8 bases. The CDR3 sequence is 11 residues long. CDR1 is SQVTM and CDR2 is ANQGSEA in the germline V gene. CDR3 in DNA: TGCAGCGTTGGGTCCAGGGAGACCCAGTACTTC. It codes for CSVGSRETQYF.

The rearrangement joins TRBV9 to TRBJ2-5; D possibly corresponds to TRBD1 (5 bases). V lost 2 bases and J 5 bases, leaving 13 bases between the germline ends. Germline values: CDR1 SGDLS, CDR2 YYNGEE. The CDR3 spans 14 residues. This CDR3 is CASSVGVGLETQYF. The CDR3 DNA reads TGTGCCAGCAGCGTCGGTGTGGGGCTGGAGACCCAGTACTTC.

The chain employs TRBV19 and TRBJ2-2; TRBD2 agrees at 8 bases. CDR3 length: 18 residues. Unmatched junction bases numbered 18, after V lost 5 bases and J lost 7 bases. Germline values: CDR1 LNHDA, CDR2 SQIVND (reference sequence). This CDR3 is CASSPYYYAGGEGGELFF. CDR3 coding DNA: TGTGCCAGTAGTCCCTACTACTATGCGGGGGGCGAAGGCGGGGAGCTGTTTTTT.

This clone was found once. This chain uses TRBV6-6 with TRBJ2-7; 10 positions agree with TRBD1. The CDR3 length is 14 residues. V lost 5 bases, J lost 5 bases, and 6 bases stayed unmatched. In germline, CDR1 is MNHNY, CDR2 SVGAGI (reference sequence). The CDR3 region has the DNA TGTGCCAGCAGTCAAGACAGGGGGCAGGACGAGCAGTACTTC. Translating gives CASSQDRGQDEQYF.

The gene calls are TRBV7-6 and TRBJ2-7; weak D call: TRBD1 (6 bases). Trimming took 2 bases from V and 2 from J, leaving 13 bases between them. This CDR3 has 15 amino acids. Germline CDR1 is SGHVS and CDR2 is FNYEAQ. As DNA, the CDR3 is TGTGCCAGCAGCTTAAGGCAGGGGACAACCTACGAGCAGTACTTC. Residues: CASSLRQGTTYEQYF.

The chain has TRBV2 and TRBJ1-2; the match to TRBD1 covers 8 bases. V lost 0 bases, J lost 3 bases, and 3 bases stayed unmatched. The CDR3 loop spans 15 amino acids. Germline assignment: CDR1 SNHLY and CDR2 FYNNEI. The CDR3 reads CASSEATGGDYGYTF. CDR3 coding DNA: TGTGCCAGCAGTGAAGCAACAGGGGGTGACTATGGCTACACCTTC.

This sequence joins TRBV7-2 and TRBJ2-3; a possible D gene is TRBD2 (6 bases). The CDR3 is 14 residues long. Looked up from germline, CDR1 is SGHTA and CDR2 is FQGNSA. V was pared by 5 bases and J by 6 bases, with 15 bases between. For the CDR3, the DNA is TGTGCCAGCAGCGGGGGACTCCTGAGGGATACGCAGTATTTT. It translates to CASSGGLLRDTQYF.

The DNA of the CDR3 is TGTGCCAGCAGCCCAAGAACTAGCGGGGGGGCGATCTTCGAGCAGTACTTC. This sequence encodes CASSPRTSGGAIFEQYF. The J gene is TRBJ2-7, the V gene TRBV7-2, with 13 bases fitting TRBD2. The CDR3 is 17 amino acids. Trimming removed 5 bases from V and 6 bases from J; junction bases left unmatched: 13. CDR1 is SGHTA and CDR2 is FQGNSA in the germline V gene.

This rearrangement joins TRBV15 to TRBJ1-2; D possibly corresponds to TRBD1 (5 bases). Germline CDR1 is LNHNV and CDR2 is YYDKDF (reference sequence). The CDR3 loop spans 14 amino acids. With 1 base removed from V and 8 bases from J, the gap between germline ends came to 14 bases. CDR3 sequence: CATSRGQGLKGYTF. For the CDR3, the DNA is TGTGCCACCAGCAGAGGCCAGGGCCTCAAGGGCTACACCTTC.

The V call is TRBV6-4, the J call TRBJ2-2; D remains unclear. The V gene's germline CDR1 is MRHNA and CDR2 SNTAGT. This CDR3 is built from 13 residues. V was cut by 4 bases and J by 1 base, with 4 bases left in between. The CDR3 DNA follows: TGTGCCAGCAGTGTAAAGAACACCGGGGAGCTGTTTTTT. Protein: CASSVKNTGELFF.

The chain employs TRBV5-6 and TRBJ1-2; perhaps TRBD1 as D (5 bases). Trimming removed 4 bases from V and 3 bases from J, with 13 bases in between. Germline lookup yields CDR1 SGHDT and CDR2 YYEEEE. The length of the CDR3 is 14 residues. CDR3 nucleotide sequence: TGTGCCAGCAGCACCCGGGACGCACACTATGGCTACACCTTC. This codes for CASSTRDAHYGYTF.

The rearrangement joins TRBV2 to TRBJ1-2; 12 bases agree with TRBD1. With V trimmed by 4 bases and J by 8 bases, 11 bases remained unmatched. Germline assignment: CDR1 SNHLY and CDR2 FYNNEI. This CDR3 has 16 amino acids. The CDR3 nucleotides read TGTGCCAGCAGTGTCGTCCCGGGACAGGGGGCCAGGGGCTACACCTTC. Its translation: CASSVVPGQGARGYTF.

The genes are TRBV5-8 and TRBJ1-5; no firm D call. The CDR3 totals 20 residues. Trimming left V 2 bases short and J 0 bases short, with 24 bases between. CDR1 SGHTS and CDR2 YDEGEE come from the germline V gene. The CDR3 sequence is CASSLRFRYPANSSNQPQHF. In DNA form, the CDR3 reads TGTGCCAGCAGCTTAAGGTTTCGGTACCCCGCCAATTCTAGCAATCAGCCCCAGCATTTT. Supplemented by reference TRBV5-8 and TRBJ1-5, the full variable domain reads EAGVTQSPTHLIKTRGQQATLRCSPISGHTSVYWYQQALGLGLQFLLWYDEGEERNRGNFPPRFSGRQFPNYSSELNVNALELEDSALYLCASSLRFRYPANSSNQPQHFGDGTRLSIL.